The 24 T cell receptor beta chains below come from one sample, sequenced in a study of T-cell reconstitution after alpha-beta-depleted transplantation in children. The TCRbeta library incorporated unique molecular identifiers. TCRdb re-called the PCR reads through MiXCR, storing one row per CDR3 protein. The sample shows roughly 790,000 distinct CDR3 sequences, 16% of them seen only once. The source was PBMCs, mostly from graft donor cells, collected 360 days after TCRalphabeta/CD19-depleted stem cell transplant. The receptors come from a male patient younger than 18 who had a stem cell transplant for acute lymphoblastic leukemia, so the T cells may come from the graft donor.

To note about this clonotype: Since the CDR3 does not end with the conserved phenylalanine or tryptophan, this likely comes from a read error. The CDR3 region is CASSQEWSTDTQYL. CDR3 coding DNA: TGCGCCAGCAGCCAGGAATGGAGCACAGATACGCAGTATCTT. V and J are TRBV5-1 and TRBJ2-3; D not certain. Germline V gene data show CDR1 as SGHRS and CDR2 as YFSETQ. The CDR3 runs to 14 residues. Trimming cost V 4 bases and J 0 bases, with 9 bases left between them.

The V gene is TRBV6-5, the J gene TRBJ1-2; D may be TRBD1 (5 bases). This CDR3 has 14 amino acids. CDR1 MNHEY and CDR2 SVGAGI come from the germline V gene. V lost 2 bases, J lost 7 bases, and 14 bases lay in between. The chain's CDR3 is CASSYELSRGGYTF. The CDR3 DNA sequence: TGTGCCAGCAGTTACGAACTCTCTAGGGGTGGCTACACCTTC.

Regarding this clonotype: Since a much larger clone is just one base distant, this may be a read error. The rearrangement links TRBV3-1 to TRBJ2-2, with TRBD2 identical over 11 bases. Germline loops: CDR1 LGHDT, CDR2 YNNKEL (reference sequence). This CDR3 is built from 17 residues. DNA for the CDR3: TGTGCCAGCACCCAAGGGGGACTAGCGGCCAACACCGGGGAGCTGTTTTTT. It translates to CASTQGGLAANTGELFF.

This clonotype was seen a handful of times. The rearrangement joins TRBV20-1 to TRBJ2-7, with D tentatively TRBD2 (5 bases). Germline V gene sequence: CDR1 DFQATT, CDR2 SNEGSKA (reference sequence). V was shortened by 6 bases and J by 3 bases, with 15 bases between the two germline ends. The CDR3 totals 13 residues. Here the CDR3 DNA reads TGCAGTGCGGGAGACTACTCGGTCTACGAGCAGTACTTC. As protein: CSAGDYSVYEQYF.

This clonotype was seen a handful of times. This rearrangement joins TRBV7-9 to TRBJ2-5; TRBD1 matches 7 bases. CDR3 length: 16 amino acids. After removal of 3 bases from V and 3 bases from J, the junction contained 10 bases not matched to a gene. Germline CDR1 and CDR2: SEHNR and FQNEAQ (reference sequence). CDR3 in amino acids: CASSLLGGQVKETQYF. The DNA for the CDR3 is TGTGCCAGCAGCTTGTTAGGCGGACAGGTCAAAGAGACCCAGTACTTC.

This clonotype was seen a few times. The genes are TRBV6-2 or TRBV6-3 and TRBJ2-3; possibly TRBD1 for D (5 bases). Germline V gene data show CDR1 as MNHEY and CDR2 as SVGEGT. The CDR3 has 14 amino acids. The ends were cut back, 2 bases at V and 3 bases at J, with 9 bases in the middle. CDR3 sequence (DNA): TGTGCCAGCAGTTACCCAGGGATAACAGATACGCAGTATTTT. This gives the protein CASSYPGITDTQYF.

This clonotype turned up a few times. The chain couples TRBV12-3 or TRBV12-4 to TRBJ2-1, with TRBD1 identical over 9 bases. The V gene end was trimmed by 4 bases and the J gene end by 2 bases; junction bases not matched to a gene: 3. The CDR3 sequence is 15 residues long. Here the CDR3 DNA reads TGTGCCAGCAGTTGGACAGGGGATCCCTACAATGAGCAGTTCTTC. It codes for CASSWTGDPYNEQFF.

Remarks on this clonotype: An end of the junction does not agree with germline; a read error may underlie this. The V and J genes are TRBV6-1 and TRBJ2-1; perhaps TRBD2 as D (7 bases). The CDR3 covers 12 residues. Germline V gene data show CDR1 as MNHNS and CDR2 as SASEGT. The DNA for the CDR3 is TGTGCCAGCAGGAAGGGGGGGGGTGAGCAGATCTTC. Translation gives CASRKGGGEQIF.

The chain combines TRBV7-8 with TRBJ2-1; 11 bases line up with TRBD2. From germline, CDR1 is SGHVS and CDR2 FQNEAQ. The CDR3 has 17 residues. V lost 8 bases and J lost 5; bases outside the gene matches: 14. CDR3 region: CASRGWPLAGGNNEQFF. In DNA form, the CDR3 reads TGTGCCAGCCGGGGATGGCCCCTAGCGGGAGGTAACAATGAGCAGTTCTTC.

The chain links TRBV6-5 to TRBJ2-7; TRBD1 aligns across 10 bases. In germline, CDR1 is MNHEY, CDR2 SVGAGI. With V trimmed by 0 bases and J by 6 bases, 5 bases remained unmatched. CDR3 length equals 15 residues. CDR3 in DNA: TGTGCCAGCAGTTACTCCGGGACAGGGGTTGTCGAGCAGTACTTC. Residues: CASSYSGTGVVEQYF.

This clonotype was observed a few times. The rearrangement uses TRBV5-1 and TRBJ1-2; tentative D call: TRBD1 (5 bases). Germline V CDR1 and CDR2: SGHRS, YFSETQ. This CDR3 region has 13 residues. Trimming shortened V by 4 bases and J by 4 bases, and 11 bases separated the two germline ends. The chain's CDR3 is CASSDGGTYGYTF. As DNA, the CDR3 is TGCGCCAGCAGCGACGGAGGGACCTATGGCTACACCTTC. The whole variable domain, remainder taken from reference TRBV5-1 and TRBJ1-2, is KAGVTQTPRYLIKTRGQQVTLSCSPISGHRSVSWYQQTPGQGLQFLFEYFSETQRNKGNFPGRFSGRQFSNSRSEMNVSTLELGDSALYLCASSDGGTYGYTFGSGTRLTVV.

Ten or more counts support this clonotype. The chain has TRBV5-1 and TRBJ1-1; weak D call: TRBD1 (6 bases). The V gene's germline CDR1 is SGHRS and CDR2 YFSETQ. The CDR3 runs 15 residues. The V end lost 3 bases, the J end lost 7 bases, and 19 bases lay between the germline ends. The DNA for the CDR3 is TGCGCCAGCAGCTACCTTGGACAGCCAATACGTGAAGCTTTCTTT. The encoded protein is CASSYLGQPIREAFF. The variable domain in full, with the rest retrieved from reference TRBV5-1 and TRBJ1-1, is KAGVTQTPRYLIKTRGQQVTLSCSPISGHRSVSWYQQTPGQGLQFLFEYFSETQRNKGNFPGRFSGRQFSNSRSEMNVSTLELGDSALYLCASSYLGQPIREAFFGQGTRLTVV.

This clonotype was seen a few times. The J gene is TRBJ1-1, the V gene TRBV12-3 or TRBV12-4; D uncertain. The CDR3 has 13 residues. The V gene lost 5 bases and the J gene lost 4 bases, with 11 bases spanning the gap. The CDR3 spells CASSPSFGTEAFF. The DNA for the CDR3 is TGTGCCAGCAGTCCCTCTTTCGGCACTGAAGCTTTCTTT.

The V call is TRBV5-1, the J call TRBJ2-7; 7 bases map to TRBD2. The CDR3 is made up of 14 amino acids. V lost 6 bases to trimming and J lost 2 bases; unmatched junction nucleotides: 8. Germline CDR1 SGHRS, CDR2 YFSETQ. CDR3 protein: CASILGEGPYEQYF. The CDR3 coding sequence is TGCGCCAGCATCCTTGGGGAGGGCCCCTACGAGCAGTACTTC.

Ten or more counts support this clonotype. The chain carries TRBV9 and TRBJ2-7, with D maybe TRBD1 (6 bases). This CDR3 has 14 amino acids. V shed 2 bases and J shed 2 bases, with 11 bases lying between them. CDR1 is SGDLS and CDR2 is YYNGEE in the germline V gene. The CDR3 bases are TGTGCCAGCAGCGTCCAACAGGGACCCTACGAGCAGTACTTC. Translated, it gives CASSVQQGPYEQYF.

This CDR3 is CASSSTWGLDDYEQYF. CDR3 nucleotide sequence: TGTGCCAGCAGCTCTACCTGGGGCCTAGATGACTACGAGCAGTACTTC. The chain couples TRBV7-9 to TRBJ2-7, with a possible D match to TRBD1 (5 bases). The germline gives CDR1 SEHNR, CDR2 FQNEAQ (reference sequence). The length of the CDR3 is 16 residues. Trimming cost V 4 bases and J 3 bases, with 19 bases left between them.

The V and J genes are TRBV12-3 or TRBV12-4 and TRBJ2-7; 9 nucleotides align to TRBD2. J gave up 5 bases and V 5 bases, and 10 bases lay outside the gene matches. CDR3 length: 15 residues. The CDR3 nucleotides are TGTGCCAGCAGTCCGCGGGGCGGGAGGGCCCACGAGCAGTACTTC. Amino acids: CASSPRGGRAHEQYF.

This clonotype was observed a handful of times. This chain joins TRBV4-1 and TRBJ2-3; possible D gene TRBD2, 6 bases. The CDR3 has 17 residues. V was pared by 2 bases and J by 2 bases, with 17 bases between. CDR1 is MGHRA, CDR2 YSYEKL, per germline. The CDR3 DNA reads TGCGCCAGCAGCCAAAACCGGGGGAGGAACACCACAGATACGCAGTATTTT. Amino acids: CASSQNRGRNTTDTQYF.

The CDR3 loop reads CASSPPYRAYETQYF. CDR3 nucleotides: TGTGCCAGCAGCCCCCCGTACAGGGCTTATGAGACCCAGTACTTC. This chain links TRBV7-9 with TRBJ2-5, with D perhaps matching TRBD1 (6 bases). Germline CDR1 reads SEHNR; CDR2 reads FQNEAQ (reference sequence). The V and J ends lost 5 bases and 5 bases respectively, with 18 bases between them. CDR3 length: 15 residues.

This clonotype was observed at least ten times. The rearrangement joins TRBV5-1 to TRBJ1-5; possible D gene TRBD1, 6 bases. CDR1 SGHRS and CDR2 YFSETQ come from the germline V gene. The V end was cut by 0 bases, the J end by 6 bases, with 13 bases between. There are 15 residues in the CDR3. This chain's CDR3 is CASSLAAGDGQPQHF. Here the CDR3 DNA reads TGCGCCAGCAGCTTGGCCGCAGGGGATGGTCAGCCCCAGCATTTT.

The rearrangement joins TRBV4-1 to TRBJ1-3; D gene unclear. This CDR3 has 17 residues. Trimming stripped 4 bases from V and 1 base from J, with 17 bases between. Germline V gene data show CDR1 as MGHRA and CDR2 as YSYEKL. CDR3 sequence reads: CASSLAERRISGNTIYF. The CDR3 DNA follows: TGCGCCAGCAGCCTCGCCGAACGGAGGATTTCTGGAAACACCATATATTTT.

The CDR3 spells CASSQVPTNNEQFF. The CDR3 DNA sequence: TGTGCCAGCAGCCAAGTACCTACAAACAATGAGCAGTTCTTC. The chain has TRBV3-1 and TRBJ2-1; no reliable D call. V was cut by 1 base and J by 5 bases, with 9 bases left in between. CDR3 length: 14 residues. Germline CDR1 and CDR2: LGHDT and YNNKEL (reference sequence).

The rearrangement links TRBV5-1 to TRBJ2-2; D perhaps matches TRBD1 (6 bases). CDR3 length: 17 residues. V was trimmed by 0 bases and J by 2 bases, leaving 14 bases between them. Germline loops: CDR1 SGHRS, CDR2 YFSETQ. The DNA of the CDR3 is TGCGCCAGCAGCTTGGTTCTTGGGACACCTAACACCGGGGAGCTGTTTTTT. It encodes CASSLVLGTPNTGELFF.

The J gene is TRBJ1-5, the V gene TRBV7-6; 9 nucleotides line up with TRBD1. This CDR3 spans 17 amino acids. Losses at the gene ends were 1 base for V and 4 bases for J; bases not matched to a gene: 8. The germline V gene encodes CDR1 SGHVS and CDR2 FNYEAQ. CDR3 sequence: CASSLGYRGPRNQPQHF. The CDR3 DNA is TGTGCCAGCAGCTTAGGATACAGGGGGCCAAGGAATCAGCCCCAGCATTTT.